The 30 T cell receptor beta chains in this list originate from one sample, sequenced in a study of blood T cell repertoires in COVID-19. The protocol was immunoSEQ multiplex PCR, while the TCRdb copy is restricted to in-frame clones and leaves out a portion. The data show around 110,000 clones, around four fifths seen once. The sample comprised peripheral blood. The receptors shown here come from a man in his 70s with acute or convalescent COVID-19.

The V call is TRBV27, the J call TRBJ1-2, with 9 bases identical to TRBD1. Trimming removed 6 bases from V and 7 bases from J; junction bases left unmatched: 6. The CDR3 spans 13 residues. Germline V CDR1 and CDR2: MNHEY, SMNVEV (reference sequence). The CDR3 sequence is CASRLGDRAGYTF. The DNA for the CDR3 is TGTGCCAGCAGATTAGGGGACAGGGCTGGCTACACCTTC.

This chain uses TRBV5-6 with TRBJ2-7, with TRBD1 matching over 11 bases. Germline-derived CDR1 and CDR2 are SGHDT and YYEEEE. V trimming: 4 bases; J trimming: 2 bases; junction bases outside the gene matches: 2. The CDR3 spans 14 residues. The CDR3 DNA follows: TGTGCCAGCAGCCCGGGACAGGGGGCCTACGAGCAGTACTTC. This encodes CASSPGQGAYEQYF.

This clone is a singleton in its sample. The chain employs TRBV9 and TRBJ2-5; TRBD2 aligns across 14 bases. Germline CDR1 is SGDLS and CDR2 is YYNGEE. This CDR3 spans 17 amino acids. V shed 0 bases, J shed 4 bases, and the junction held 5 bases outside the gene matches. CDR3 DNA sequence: TGTGCCAGCAGCGTAGGGACTAGCGGGGGGAGTGGAGAGACCCAGTACTTC. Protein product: CASSVGTSGGSGETQYF.

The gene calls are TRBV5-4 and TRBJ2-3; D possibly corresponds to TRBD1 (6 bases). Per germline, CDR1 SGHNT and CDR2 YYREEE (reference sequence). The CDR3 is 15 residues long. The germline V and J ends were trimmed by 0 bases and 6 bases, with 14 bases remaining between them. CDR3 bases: TGTGCCAGCAGCTTGGAGGGACCTAGGGGGGATACGCAGTATTTT. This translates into CASSLEGPRGDTQYF.

DNA of the CDR3: TGTGCCAGTAGTATAGCCGGGACAGGGGATTACAATGAGCAGTTCTTC. Its protein product is CASSIAGTGDYNEQFF. V is TRBV19 and J is TRBJ2-1, with 10 bases matching TRBD1. Germline values: CDR1 LNHDA, CDR2 SQIVND (reference sequence). J was trimmed by 4 bases and V by 1 base; bases with no gene match: 4. The CDR3 spans 16 residues.

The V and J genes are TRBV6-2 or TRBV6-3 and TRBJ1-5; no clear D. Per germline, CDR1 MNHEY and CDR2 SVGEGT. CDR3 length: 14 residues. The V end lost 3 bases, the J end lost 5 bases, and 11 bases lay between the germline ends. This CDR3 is CASSYNFGDQPQHF. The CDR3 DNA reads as TGTGCCAGCAGTTATAACTTCGGGGATCAGCCCCAGCATTTT.

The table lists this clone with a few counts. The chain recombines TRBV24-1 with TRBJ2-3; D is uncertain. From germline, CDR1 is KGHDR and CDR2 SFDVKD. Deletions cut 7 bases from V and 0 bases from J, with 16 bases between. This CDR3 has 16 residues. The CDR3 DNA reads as TGTGCCACCAGCCCGCAGCTAGGTTATAGCACAGATACGCAGTATTTT. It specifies CATSPQLGYSTDTQYF.

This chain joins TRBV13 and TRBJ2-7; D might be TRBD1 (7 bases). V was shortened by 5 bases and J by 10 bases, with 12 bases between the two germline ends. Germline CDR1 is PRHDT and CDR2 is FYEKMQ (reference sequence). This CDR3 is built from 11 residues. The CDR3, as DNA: TGTGCCAGCAGCCGGGGGACAGTACAGTACTTC. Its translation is CASSRGTVQYF.

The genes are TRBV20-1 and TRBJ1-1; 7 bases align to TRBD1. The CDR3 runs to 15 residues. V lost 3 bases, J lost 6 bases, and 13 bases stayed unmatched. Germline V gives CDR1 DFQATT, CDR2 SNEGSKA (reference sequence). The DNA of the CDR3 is TGCAGTGCTAGTTCTTTTTGGACAGGCCAATCTGAAGCTTTCTTT. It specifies CSASSFWTGQSEAFF.

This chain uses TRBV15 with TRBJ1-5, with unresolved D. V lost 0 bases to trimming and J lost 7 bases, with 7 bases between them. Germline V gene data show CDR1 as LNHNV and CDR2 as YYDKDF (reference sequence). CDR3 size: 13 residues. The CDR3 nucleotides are TGTGCCACCAGCAGAGAAGCGGAGCAGCCCCAGCATTTT. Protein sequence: CATSREAEQPQHF.

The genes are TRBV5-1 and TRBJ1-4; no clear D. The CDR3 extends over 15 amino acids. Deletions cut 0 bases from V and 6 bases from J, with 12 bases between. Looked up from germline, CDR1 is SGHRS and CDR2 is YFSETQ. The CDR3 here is CASSLGGLTDEKLFF. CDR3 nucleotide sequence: TGCGCCAGCAGCTTGGGCGGGCTGACGGATGAAAAACTGTTTTTT.

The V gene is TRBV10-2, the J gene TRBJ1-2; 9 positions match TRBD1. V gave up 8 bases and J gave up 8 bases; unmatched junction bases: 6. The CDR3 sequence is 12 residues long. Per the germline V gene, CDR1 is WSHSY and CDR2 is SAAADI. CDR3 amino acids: CASGGTGNGYTF. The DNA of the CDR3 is TGCGCCAGCGGTGGGACAGGGAACGGCTACACCTTC.

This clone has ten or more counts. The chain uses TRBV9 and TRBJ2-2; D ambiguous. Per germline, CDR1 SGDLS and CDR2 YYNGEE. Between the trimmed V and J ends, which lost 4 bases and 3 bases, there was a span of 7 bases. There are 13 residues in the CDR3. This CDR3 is CASSRLDTGELFF. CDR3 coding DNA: TGTGCCAGCAGCCGACTTGACACCGGGGAGCTGTTTTTT. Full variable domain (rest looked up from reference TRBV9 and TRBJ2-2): DSGVTQTPKHLITATGQRVTLRCSPRSGDLSVYWYQQSLDQGLQFLIQYYNGEERAKGNILERFSAQQFPDLHSELNLSSLELGDSALYFCASSRLDTGELFFGEGSRLTVL.

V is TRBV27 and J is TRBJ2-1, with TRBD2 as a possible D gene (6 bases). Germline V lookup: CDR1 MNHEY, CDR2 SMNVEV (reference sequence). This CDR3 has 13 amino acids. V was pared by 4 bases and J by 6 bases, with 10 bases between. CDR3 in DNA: TGTGCCAGCAGTTCGAGACTAGGCAATGAGCAGTTCTTC. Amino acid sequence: CASSSRLGNEQFF.

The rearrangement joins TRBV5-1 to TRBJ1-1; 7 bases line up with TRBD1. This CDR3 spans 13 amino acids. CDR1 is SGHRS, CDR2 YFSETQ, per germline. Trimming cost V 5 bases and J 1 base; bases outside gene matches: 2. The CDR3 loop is CASRRQGNTEAFF. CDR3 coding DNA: TGCGCCAGCAGACGACAGGGGAACACTGAAGCTTTCTTT.

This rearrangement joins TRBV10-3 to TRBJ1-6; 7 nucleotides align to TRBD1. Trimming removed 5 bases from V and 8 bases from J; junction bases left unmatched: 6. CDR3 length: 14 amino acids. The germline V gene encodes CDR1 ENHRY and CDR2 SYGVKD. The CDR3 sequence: CAISWDSSDSPLHF. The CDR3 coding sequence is TGTGCCATCAGTTGGGACAGTTCGGATTCACCCCTCCACTTT.

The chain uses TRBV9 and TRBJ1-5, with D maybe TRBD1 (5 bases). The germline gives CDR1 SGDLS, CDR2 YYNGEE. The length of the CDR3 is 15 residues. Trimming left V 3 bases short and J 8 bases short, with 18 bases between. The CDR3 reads CASSGGGVQSEPQHF. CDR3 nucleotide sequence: TGTGCCAGCAGCGGCGGGGGGGTACAATCGGAGCCCCAGCATTTT.

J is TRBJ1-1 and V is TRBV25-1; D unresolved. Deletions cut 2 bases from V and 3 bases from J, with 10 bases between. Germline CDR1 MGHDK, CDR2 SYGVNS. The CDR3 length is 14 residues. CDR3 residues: CASSEGPTHTEAFF. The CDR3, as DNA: TGTGCCAGCAGTGAAGGTCCTACCCACACTGAAGCTTTCTTT.

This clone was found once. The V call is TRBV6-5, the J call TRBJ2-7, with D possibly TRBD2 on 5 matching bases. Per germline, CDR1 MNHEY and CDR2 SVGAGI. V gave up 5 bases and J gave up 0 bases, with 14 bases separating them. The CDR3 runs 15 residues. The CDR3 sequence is CASSPEFGSSYEQYF. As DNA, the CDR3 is TGTGCCAGCAGTCCCGAGTTTGGGAGCTCCTACGAGCAGTACTTC.

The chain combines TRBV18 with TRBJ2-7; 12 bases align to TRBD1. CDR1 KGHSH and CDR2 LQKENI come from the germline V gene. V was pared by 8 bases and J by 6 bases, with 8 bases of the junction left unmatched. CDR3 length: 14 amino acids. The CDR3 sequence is CASTGGQGASEQYF. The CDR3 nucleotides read TGTGCCAGCACAGGGGGACAGGGGGCGTCCGAGCAGTACTTC.

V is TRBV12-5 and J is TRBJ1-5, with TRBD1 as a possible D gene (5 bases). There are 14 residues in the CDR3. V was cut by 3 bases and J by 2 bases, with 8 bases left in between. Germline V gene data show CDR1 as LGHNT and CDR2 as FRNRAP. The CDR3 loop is CASGLGEGNQPQHF. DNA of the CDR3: TGTGCTAGTGGTTTAGGGGAGGGCAATCAGCCCCAGCATTTT. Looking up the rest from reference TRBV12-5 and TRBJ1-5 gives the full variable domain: DARVTQTPRHKVTEMGQEVTMRCQPILGHNTVFWYRQTMMQGLELLAYFRNRAPLDDSGMPKDRFSAEMPDATLATLKIQPSEPRDSAVYFCASGLGEGNQPQHFGDGTRLSIL.

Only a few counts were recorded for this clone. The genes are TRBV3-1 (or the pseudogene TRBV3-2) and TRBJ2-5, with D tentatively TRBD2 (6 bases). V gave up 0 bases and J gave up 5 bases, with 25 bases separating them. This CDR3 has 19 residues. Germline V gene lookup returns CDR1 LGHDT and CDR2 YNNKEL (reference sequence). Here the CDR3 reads CASSQDGVEFREERETQYF. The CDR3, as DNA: TGTGCCAGCAGCCAAGATGGAGTAGAGTTCAGGGAGGAGAGGGAGACCCAGTACTTC.

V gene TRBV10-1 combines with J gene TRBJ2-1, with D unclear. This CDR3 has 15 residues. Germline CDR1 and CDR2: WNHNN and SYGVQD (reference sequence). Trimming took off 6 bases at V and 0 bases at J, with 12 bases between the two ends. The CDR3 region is CASSDTLGSYNEQFF. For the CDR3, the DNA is TGCGCCAGCAGCGACACCCTCGGCTCCTACAATGAGCAGTTCTTC.

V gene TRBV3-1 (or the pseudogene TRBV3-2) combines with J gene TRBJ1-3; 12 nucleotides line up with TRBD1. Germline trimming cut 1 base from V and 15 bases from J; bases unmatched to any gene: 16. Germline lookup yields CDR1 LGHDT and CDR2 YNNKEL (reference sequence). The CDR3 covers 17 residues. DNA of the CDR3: TGTGCCAGCAGCCAAGGAACTCTCGGGACAGGGGGCTCACAAACATATTTT. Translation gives CASSQGTLGTGGSQTYF.

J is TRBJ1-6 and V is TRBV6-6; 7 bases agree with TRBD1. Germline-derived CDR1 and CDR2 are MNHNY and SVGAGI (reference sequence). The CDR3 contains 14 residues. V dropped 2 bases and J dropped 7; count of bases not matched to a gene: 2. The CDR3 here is CASSYRDSNSPLHF. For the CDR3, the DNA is TGTGCCAGCAGTTACCGGGACAGCAATTCACCCCTCCACTTT.

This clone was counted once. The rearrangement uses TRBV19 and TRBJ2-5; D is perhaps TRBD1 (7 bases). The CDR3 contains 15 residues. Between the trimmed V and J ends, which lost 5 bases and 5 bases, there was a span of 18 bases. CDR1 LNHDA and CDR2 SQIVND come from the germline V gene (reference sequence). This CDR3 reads CASSWEEGAGETQYF. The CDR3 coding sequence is TGTGCCAGTAGTTGGGAGGAGGGGGCCGGTGAGACCCAGTACTTC.

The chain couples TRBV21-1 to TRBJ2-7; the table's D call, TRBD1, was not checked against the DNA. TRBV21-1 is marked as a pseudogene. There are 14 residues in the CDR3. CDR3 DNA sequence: TGTGCCAGCAGCAACCGGGACAGGGGCAACGAGCAGTACTTC. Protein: CASSNRDRGNEQYF.

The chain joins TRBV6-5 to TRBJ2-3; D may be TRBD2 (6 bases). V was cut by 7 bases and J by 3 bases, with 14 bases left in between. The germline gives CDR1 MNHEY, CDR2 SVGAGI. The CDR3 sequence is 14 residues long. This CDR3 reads CASTEERGTDTQYF. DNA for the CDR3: TGTGCCAGCACCGAGGAACGGGGGACAGATACGCAGTATTTT.

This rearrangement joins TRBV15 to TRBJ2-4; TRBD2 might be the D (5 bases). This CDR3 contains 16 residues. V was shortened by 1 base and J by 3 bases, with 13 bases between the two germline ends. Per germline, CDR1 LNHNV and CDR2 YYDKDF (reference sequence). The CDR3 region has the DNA TGTGCCACCAGCAGAGCCTCGGTGGGAGTCAAAAACATTCAGTACTTC. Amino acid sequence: CATSRASVGVKNIQYF.

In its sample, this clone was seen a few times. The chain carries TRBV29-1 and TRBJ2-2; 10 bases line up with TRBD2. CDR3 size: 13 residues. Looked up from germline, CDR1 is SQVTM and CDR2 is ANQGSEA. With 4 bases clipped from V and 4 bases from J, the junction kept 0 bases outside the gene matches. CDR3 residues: CSVVAGGTGELFF. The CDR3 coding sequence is TGCAGCGTTGTAGCGGGGGGCACCGGGGAGCTGTTTTTT.